What follows are 5 T cell receptor beta chains derived from one specimen sequenced in a study of T cell changes during pregnancy in multiple sclerosis. Using immunoSEQ multiplex PCR, the repertoire was profiled, and TCRdb retains in-frame clones only, with some absent. Here the sample spans 40,000 to 50,000 clones, approximately 94% being singletons. The sequencing used CD8+ T cells from peripheral blood mononuclear cells, collected in the first trimester of pregnancy. Source of these receptors: a female donor with multiple sclerosis, enrolled in a pregnancy study.

The chain couples TRBV19 to TRBJ2-1; 9 bases are a match to TRBD1. The CDR3 runs to 14 residues. With V trimmed by 3 bases and J by 8 bases, 5 bases remained unmatched. CDR1 and CDR2 (germline): LNHDA, SQIVND (reference sequence). The DNA of the CDR3 is TGTGCCAGTAGTATCAGGGACAGGGATTATGAGCAGTTCTTC. It is translated as CASSIRDRDYEQFF. Using reference TRBV19 and TRBJ2-1 for the parts outside the CDR3, the full variable domain is DGGITQSPKYLFRKEGQNVTLSCEQNLNHDAMYWYRQDPGQGLRLIYYSQIVNDFQKGDIAEGYSVSREKKESFPLTVTSAQKNPTAFYLCASSIRDRDYEQFFGPGTRLTVL.

This chain uses TRBV4-1 with TRBJ2-7; 9 bases agree with TRBD2. The CDR3 runs to 19 residues. Losses at the gene ends were 4 bases for V and 4 bases for J; bases not matched to a gene: 20. Germline V gives CDR1 MGHRA, CDR2 YSYEKL. CDR3 sequence: CASSPRGGGAGVGAYEQYF. For the CDR3, the DNA is TGCGCCAGCAGCCCACGCGGGGGGGGCGCAGGTGTCGGGGCGTACGAGCAGTACTTC.

This sequence joins TRBV4-3 and TRBJ2-7; 10 bases are shared with TRBD2. Trimming took 0 bases from V and 0 from J; bases not matched to a gene: 8. CDR1 LGHNA and CDR2 YSLEER come from the germline V gene. CDR3 length equals 18 residues. The CDR3 coding sequence is TGCGCCAGCAGCCAAGATGCCGGTAGCGGGGGGTTCTCCTACGAGCAGTACTTC. Its protein is CASSQDAGSGGFSYEQYF.

V is TRBV29-1 and J is TRBJ2-1; D remains ambiguous. Germline assignment: CDR1 SQVTM and CDR2 ANQGSEA. Trimming removed 0 bases at V and 1 base at J, with 10 bases between. The length of the CDR3 is 15 residues. The DNA of the CDR3 is TGCAGCGTTGAAGATTTCCTAGGATCCTACAATGAGCAGTTCTTC. It encodes CSVEDFLGSYNEQFF.

The chain links TRBV28 to TRBJ2-3, with D possibly TRBD1 on 6 matching bases. V gave up 1 base and J gave up 4 bases, with 15 bases separating them. This CDR3 is 16 amino acids long. Germline lookup yields CDR1 MDHEN and CDR2 SYDVKM. The CDR3 nucleotides read TGTGCCAGCAGTTTATATTCAGGGGCTTCCGCAGATACGCAGTATTTT. Its translation is CASSLYSGASADTQYF. Full variable domain (outside the CDR3, taken from reference TRBV28 and TRBJ2-3): DVKVTQSSRYLVKRTGEKVFLECVQDMDHENMFWYRQDPGLGLRLIYFSYDVKMKEKGDIPEGYSVSREKKERFSLILESASTNQTSMYLCASSLYSGASADTQYFGPGTRLTVL.